These 25 T cell receptor beta chains came from one sample sequenced in a study of T cell repertoires in cytomegalovirus infection. TCRdb itself ran the reads through MiXCR, one entry per CDR3 protein. Among approximately 500,000 distinct CDR3 sequences listed, 16% were seen once. Sequencing was carried out using CD8+ T cells from PBMCs. These receptors were collected from a human donor in good health (CMV status not recorded). Some clones in this sample may be carry-over from other donors' samples.

In this sample, this clonotype turned up a few times. The chain is built from TRBV4-1 and TRBJ2-1; D might be TRBD1 (6 bases). Germline V lookup: CDR1 MGHRA, CDR2 YSYEKL. This CDR3 has 16 amino acids. V lost 4 bases, J lost 5 bases, and 18 bases lay in between. Here the CDR3 DNA reads TGCGCCAGCAGCCTATTACAGGGTCCTGGTGACAATGAGCAGTTCTTC. Its protein is CASSLLQGPGDNEQFF.

This clonotype was seen repeatedly, ten times or more. The chain carries TRBV4-2 and TRBJ2-5; perhaps TRBD1 as D (6 bases). The germline V gene has CDR1 LGHNA and CDR2 YNFKEQ. This CDR3 region has 14 residues. V was pared by 3 bases and J by 9 bases, with 17 bases between. The CDR3 here is CASSQPGQLMAQYF. In nucleotides, the CDR3 is TGTGCCAGCAGCCAGCCCGGACAGCTGATGGCCCAGTACTTC.

This clonotype occurred many times. This rearrangement joins TRBV7-9 to TRBJ2-7, with 8 nucleotides matching TRBD2. The CDR3 sequence is 16 residues long. Trimming cost V 4 bases and J 3 bases; bases outside gene matches: 11. Germline CDR1 SEHNR, CDR2 FQNEAQ (reference sequence). The DNA for the CDR3 is TGTGCCAGCAGCTCACCGGAAAGACTAGCGCACTACGAGCAGTACTTC. This gives the protein CASSSPERLAHYEQYF. The whole variable domain, filled in from reference TRBV7-9 and TRBJ2-7, reads DTGVSQNPRHKITKRGQNVTFRCDPISEHNRLYWYRQTLGQGPEFLTYFQNEAQLEKSRLLSDRFSAERPKGSFSTLEIQRTEQGDSAMYLCASSSPERLAHYEQYFGPGTRLTVT.

This clonotype was counted a few times. This rearrangement joins TRBV6-5 to TRBJ1-6; tentative D call: TRBD1 (5 bases). The CDR3 runs 13 residues. The germline V gene encodes CDR1 MNHEY and CDR2 SVGAGI. The V gene lost 7 bases and the J gene lost 7 bases, with 11 bases spanning the gap. Here the CDR3 DNA reads TGTGCCAGCAACCGGGAGGGGAATTCACCCCTCCACTTT. Encoded protein: CASNREGNSPLHF.

The gene calls are TRBV19 and TRBJ1-3; D ambiguous. Trimming pared 8 bases from V and 0 bases from J, leaving 11 bases between. Germline CDR1 LNHDA, CDR2 SQIVND (reference sequence). The CDR3 runs to 14 residues. Here the CDR3 DNA reads TGTGCCAGTTCAGGAGGCGGCTCTGGAAACACCATATATTTT. Its translation is CASSGGGSGNTIYF.

There are many counts of this clonotype. The chain recombines TRBV28 with TRBJ1-5; TRBD1 matches 7 bases. Germline CDR1 is MDHEN and CDR2 is SYDVKM. The V and J ends lost 3 bases and 0 bases, in that order; junction bases with no gene match: 2. The length of the CDR3 is 15 residues. This CDR3 is CASSFPGGSNQPQHF. DNA for the CDR3: TGTGCCAGCAGTTTTCCAGGGGGTAGCAATCAGCCCCAGCATTTT.

V gene TRBV14 combines with J gene TRBJ1-3; a weak D match, TRBD1 (5 bases). Germline V gives CDR1 SGHDN, CDR2 FVKESK. Trimming stripped 4 bases from V and 0 bases from J, with 16 bases between. The CDR3 length is 17 residues. The CDR3 sequence: CASSRNRGASSGNTIYF. The CDR3 coding sequence is TGTGCCAGCAGCCGTAACCGCGGGGCTAGCTCTGGAAACACCATATATTTT.

This clonotype was seen more than once but under ten times. The chain couples TRBV12-3 or TRBV12-4 to TRBJ1-4; D remains ambiguous. The CDR3 runs 14 residues. V was shortened by 7 bases and J by 3 bases, with 12 bases between the two germline ends. In nucleotides, the CDR3 is TGTGCCAGCACCAACAGTTATTCTAATGAAAAACTGTTTTTT. It specifies CASTNSYSNEKLFF.

This clonotype came up many times. The chain uses TRBV29-1 and TRBJ2-7; D may be TRBD2 (5 bases). Per the germline V gene, CDR1 is SQVTM and CDR2 is ANQGSEA. V dropped 3 bases and J dropped 7 bases, with 22 bases sitting between them. CDR3 size: 15 residues. The DNA of the CDR3 is TGCAGCGTTGATGGAGCCCCCTTCTCTGGCGGGGAGCAGTACTTC. Amino acid sequence: CSVDGAPFSGGEQYF.

This clonotype occurred a few times. The chain has TRBV9 and TRBJ1-4, with 7 bases matching TRBD1. The junction had 6 bases not matched to a gene; V was cut back by 2 bases and J by 5 bases. The CDR3 covers 15 residues. Per germline, CDR1 SGDLS and CDR2 YYNGEE. The CDR3 is CASSVEGTENEKLFF. The CDR3 DNA follows: TGTGCCAGCAGCGTGGAGGGGACAGAAAATGAAAAACTGTTTTTT.

This clonotype has at least ten counts. The chain recombines TRBV6-1 with TRBJ1-5; TRBD1 agrees at 7 bases. V lost 7 bases to trimming and J lost 6 bases; unmatched junction nucleotides: 12. CDR1 and CDR2 from the germline V gene are MNHNS and SASEGT. There are 15 residues in the CDR3. CDR3 region: CASTVRDRESQPQHF. The CDR3 bases are TGTGCCAGCACGGTCCGAGACAGGGAGAGTCAGCCCCAGCATTTT.

This clonotype was observed many times. CDR3 sequence reads: CASSSYRGGTEAFF. The DNA for the CDR3 is TGTGCCAGCAGCTCTTACAGGGGTGGCACTGAAGCTTTCTTT. The chain carries TRBV7-8 and TRBJ1-1, with 7 bases identical to TRBD1. The CDR3 has 14 amino acids. Germline CDR1 SGHVS, CDR2 FQNEAQ. J was trimmed by 4 bases and V by 4 bases; bases with no gene match: 6.

The J gene is TRBJ2-7, the V gene TRBV27, with TRBD1 matching over 7 bases. The germline CDR1 and CDR2 sequences are MNHEY and SMNVEV (reference sequence). This CDR3 has 13 amino acids. V trimming: 4 bases; J trimming: 1 base; junction bases outside the gene matches: 1. The CDR3 is CASSWGQSYEQYF. The DNA for the CDR3 is TGTGCCAGCAGTTGGGGACAGTCCTACGAGCAGTACTTC.

This clonotype occurred many times. The chain's CDR3 is CASSLTLGQPQHF. For the CDR3, the DNA is TGTGCCAGCAGCTTAACGCTCGGCCAGCCCCAGCATTTT. V usage is TRBV7-3 and J usage is TRBJ1-5; D uncertain. The V and J ends lost 0 bases and 7 bases respectively, with 7 bases between them. There are 13 residues in the CDR3. In germline, CDR1 is SGHTA, CDR2 FQGTGA.

This clonotype was observed at least ten times. This chain joins TRBV7-6 and TRBJ2-7; D unclear. CDR1 and CDR2 from the germline V gene are SGHVS and FNYEAQ. CDR3 length equals 13 residues. The V end was cut by 2 bases, the J end by 4 bases, with 9 bases between. The DNA for the CDR3 is TGTGCCAGCAGCTTATCTCAGGAATACGAGCAGTACTTC. Its translation is CASSLSQEYEQYF.

Comment on this clonotype: The CDR3 does not close with the conserved phenylalanine or tryptophan, likely indicating a read error. The chain carries TRBV2 and TRBJ2-7; tentative D call: TRBD2 (7 bases). CDR1 is SNHLY, CDR2 FYNNEI, per germline. CDR3 length: 14 residues. Between the trimmed V and J ends, which lost 7 bases and 2 bases, there was a span of 15 bases. In nucleotides, the CDR3 is TGTGCCAGCACCGGAGGAGGGGGGGCCTACGAGCAGTACTTA. Protein: CASTGGGGAYEQYL.

This clonotype was seen at least ten times. V gene TRBV6-2 or TRBV6-3 combines with J gene TRBJ2-4; 8 bases align to TRBD1. After removal of 6 bases from V and 0 bases from J, the junction contained 10 bases not matched to a gene. The CDR3 is made up of 17 amino acids. Per the germline V gene, CDR1 is MNHEY and CDR2 is SVGEGT. The CDR3 loop reads CASRPTGGPLAKNIQYF. CDR3 DNA: TGTGCCAGCAGACCTACAGGGGGACCGCTAGCCAAAAACATTCAGTACTTC.

Only a few counts were recorded for this clonotype. The chain joins TRBV4-1 to TRBJ1-5, with TRBD1 as a possible D gene (6 bases). Germline CDR1 MGHRA, CDR2 YSYEKL. The CDR3 has 16 residues. With 2 bases removed from V and 10 bases from J, the gap between germline ends came to 21 bases. The CDR3 sequence: CASSQTMGAIGEPQHF. In nucleotides, the CDR3 is TGCGCCAGCAGCCAAACAATGGGGGCGATAGGTGAACCCCAGCATTTT.

This clonotype showed up many times. This chain uses TRBV29-1 with TRBJ2-2; D ambiguous. The CDR3 is 13 residues long. Germline V CDR1 and CDR2: SQVTM, ANQGSEA. The V gene lost 3 bases and the J gene lost 6 bases, with 11 bases spanning the gap. For the CDR3, the DNA is TGCAGCGTTGAGCGTCAAACACCCGGGGAGCTGTTTTTT. This gives the protein CSVERQTPGELFF.

This clonotype turned up a few times. The chain uses TRBV19 and TRBJ1-1; tentatively, D is TRBD1 (6 bases). Trimming removed 5 bases at V and 0 bases at J, with 13 bases between. Per germline, CDR1 LNHDA and CDR2 SQIVND (reference sequence). The CDR3 sequence is 15 residues long. This CDR3 reads CASSHRGGLNTEAFF. The CDR3 DNA follows: TGTGCCAGTAGTCACCGAGGGGGTCTGAACACTGAAGCTTTCTTT.

On this clonotype: A much more abundant neighbour one base away suggests this may be a read error. CDR3 region: CAGSPDRARTRELFF. CDR3 coding DNA: TGTGCCGGCAGCCCGGACAGGGCGAGGACCAGGGAGCTGTTTTTT. The gene calls are TRBV5-4 and TRBJ2-2; 8 positions agree with TRBD1. This CDR3 has 15 amino acids. Germline V CDR1 and CDR2: SGHNT, YYREEE (reference sequence).

The rearrangement uses TRBV30 and TRBJ1-2; no clear D. The CDR3 covers 14 residues. V lost 0 bases and J 6 bases, leaving 14 bases between the germline ends. The germline V gene has CDR1 GTSNPN and CDR2 SVGIG (reference sequence). CDR3 nucleotides: TGTGCCTGGAGTGTAAAGTCACTATGGGATGGCTACACCTTC. It codes for CAWSVKSLWDGYTF.

This clonotype was seen more than once but under ten times. The chain is built from TRBV4-1 and TRBJ2-7; no firm D call. The CDR3 contains 13 residues. Germline values: CDR1 MGHRA, CDR2 YSYEKL. The V and J ends lost 0 bases and 0 bases respectively, with 3 bases between them. This CDR3 reads CASSQEPSYEQYF. DNA of the CDR3: TGCGCCAGCAGCCAAGAACCCTCCTACGAGCAGTACTTC.

V is TRBV7-3 and J is TRBJ2-2; TRBD2 matches 10 bases. The junction had 11 bases not matched to a gene; V was cut back by 3 bases and J by 7 bases. In germline, CDR1 is SGHTA, CDR2 FQGTGA. The CDR3 totals 17 residues. This chain's CDR3 is CASSLDSGRAVGGELFF. CDR3 nucleotide sequence: TGTGCCAGCAGCTTGGACAGCGGGAGGGCCGTAGGCGGGGAGCTGTTTTTT.

A few counts support this clonotype. V gene TRBV5-1 combines with J gene TRBJ2-7; perhaps D is TRBD1 or TRBD2 (5 bases each). The CDR3 extends over 17 amino acids. Germline V CDR1 and CDR2: SGHRS, YFSETQ. V lost 3 bases and J 0 bases, leaving 19 bases between the germline ends. This CDR3 is CASSWAQSGTVSYEQYF. The CDR3, as DNA: TGCGCCAGCAGCTGGGCCCAATCCGGGACGGTCTCCTACGAGCAGTACTTC.